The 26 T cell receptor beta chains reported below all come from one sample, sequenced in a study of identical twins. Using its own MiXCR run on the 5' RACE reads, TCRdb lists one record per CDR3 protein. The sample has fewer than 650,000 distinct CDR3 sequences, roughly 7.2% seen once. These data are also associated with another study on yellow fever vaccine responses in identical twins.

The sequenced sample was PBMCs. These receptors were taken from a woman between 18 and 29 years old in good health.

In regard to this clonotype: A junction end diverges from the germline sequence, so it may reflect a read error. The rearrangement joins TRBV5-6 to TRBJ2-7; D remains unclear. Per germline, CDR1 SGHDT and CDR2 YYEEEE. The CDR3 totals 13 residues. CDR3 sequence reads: CAISTGLLYEQYF. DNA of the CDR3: TGTGCCATCAGCACCGGGCTCCTCTACGAGCAGTACTTC. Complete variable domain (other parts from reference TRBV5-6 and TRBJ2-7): DAGVTQSPTHLIKTRGQQVTLRCSPKSGHDTVSWYQQALGQGPQFIFQYYEEEERQRGNFPDRFSGHQFPNYSSELNVNALLLGDSALYLCAISTGLLYEQYFGPGTRLTVT.

The CDR3 loop is CASSQDPLAGVTSTDTQYF. The CDR3 coding sequence is TGTGCCAGCAGCCAAGACCCACTAGCGGGAGTGACCTCCACAGATACGCAGTATTTT. The chain links TRBV4-2 to TRBJ2-3, with 11 bases lining up with TRBD2. Unmatched junction bases numbered 10, after V lost 0 bases and J lost 2 bases. This CDR3 spans 19 amino acids. CDR1 is LGHNA and CDR2 is YNFKEQ in the germline V gene.

DNA for the CDR3: TGCAGTGCTAGACAGGGGCCCGAATACACCTTC. Translation: CSARQGPEYTF. This chain links TRBV20-1 with TRBJ1-2, with a possible D match to TRBD1 (6 bases). This CDR3 has 11 residues. Germline CDR1 and CDR2: DFQATT and SNEGSKA (reference sequence). V was pared by 2 bases and J by 11 bases, with 12 bases between.

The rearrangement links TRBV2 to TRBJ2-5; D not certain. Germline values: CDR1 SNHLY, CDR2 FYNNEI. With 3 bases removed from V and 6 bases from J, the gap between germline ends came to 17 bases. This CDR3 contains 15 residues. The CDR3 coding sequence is TGTGCCAGCAGTGATTTGGCAGAAATGCAACAGACCCAGTACTTC. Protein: CASSDLAEMQQTQYF.

Here the CDR3 DNA reads TGTGCCAGCACCGACCAGGGGAGGTTTCAGAATGAGCAGTTCTTC. This sequence encodes CASTDQGRFQNEQFF. The rearrangement uses TRBV28 and TRBJ2-1, with D perhaps given as TRBD1 or TRBD2 (6 bases each). Trimming shortened V by 7 bases and J by 7 bases, and 20 bases separated the two germline ends. The CDR3 covers 15 residues. From germline, CDR1 is MDHEN and CDR2 SYDVKM.

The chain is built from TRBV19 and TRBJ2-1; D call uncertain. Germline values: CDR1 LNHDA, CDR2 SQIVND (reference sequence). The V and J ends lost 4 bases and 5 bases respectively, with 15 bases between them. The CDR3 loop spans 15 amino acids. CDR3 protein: CASSKFQAPNNEQFF. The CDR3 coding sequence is TGTGCCAGTAGTAAGTTCCAGGCCCCAAACAATGAGCAGTTCTTC.

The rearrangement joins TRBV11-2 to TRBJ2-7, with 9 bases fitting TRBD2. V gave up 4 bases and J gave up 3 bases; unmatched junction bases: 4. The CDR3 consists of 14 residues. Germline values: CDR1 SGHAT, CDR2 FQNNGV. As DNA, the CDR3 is TGTGCCAGCAGCTGGAGCGGGGGGCGCTACGAGCAGTACGTC. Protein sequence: CASSWSGGRYEQYV.

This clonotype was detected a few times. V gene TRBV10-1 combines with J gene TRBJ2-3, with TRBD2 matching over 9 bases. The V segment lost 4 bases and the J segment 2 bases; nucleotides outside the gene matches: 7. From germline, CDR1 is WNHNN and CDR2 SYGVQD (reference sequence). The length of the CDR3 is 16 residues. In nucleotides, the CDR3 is TGCGCCAGCAGTGGTAGACTAGCGGCTGACACAGATACGCAGTATTTT. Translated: CASSGRLAADTDTQYF.

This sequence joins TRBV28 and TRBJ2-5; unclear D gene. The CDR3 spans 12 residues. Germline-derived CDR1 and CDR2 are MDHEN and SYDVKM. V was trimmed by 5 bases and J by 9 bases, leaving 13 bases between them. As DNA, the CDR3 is TGTGCCAGCAGTCGGCTATCGTGGGCCCAGTACTTC. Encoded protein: CASSRLSWAQYF. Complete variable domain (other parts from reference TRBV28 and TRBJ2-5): DVKVTQSSRYLVKRTGEKVFLECVQDMDHENMFWYRQDPGLGLRLIYFSYDVKMKEKGDIPEGYSVSREKKERFSLILESASTNQTSMYLCASSRLSWAQYFGPGTRLLVL.

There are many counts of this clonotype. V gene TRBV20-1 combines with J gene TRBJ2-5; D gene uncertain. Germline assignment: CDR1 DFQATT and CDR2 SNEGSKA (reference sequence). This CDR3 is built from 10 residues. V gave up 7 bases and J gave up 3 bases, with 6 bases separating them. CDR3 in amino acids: CSVGKETQYF. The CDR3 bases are TGCAGTGTTGGGAAAGAGACCCAGTACTTC.

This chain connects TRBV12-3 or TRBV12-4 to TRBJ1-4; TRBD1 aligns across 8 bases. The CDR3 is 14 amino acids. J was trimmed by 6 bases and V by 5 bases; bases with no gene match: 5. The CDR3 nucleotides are TGTGCCAGCAGTCCCGTGGACAGGGATGAAAAACTGTTTTTT. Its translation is CASSPVDRDEKLFF.

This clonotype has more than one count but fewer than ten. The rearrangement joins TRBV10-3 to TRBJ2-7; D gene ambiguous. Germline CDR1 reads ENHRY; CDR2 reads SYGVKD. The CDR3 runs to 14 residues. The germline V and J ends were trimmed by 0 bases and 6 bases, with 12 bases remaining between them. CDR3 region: CAISESTGFSEQYF. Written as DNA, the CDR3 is TGTGCCATCAGTGAGTCGACCGGGTTCAGCGAGCAGTACTTC.

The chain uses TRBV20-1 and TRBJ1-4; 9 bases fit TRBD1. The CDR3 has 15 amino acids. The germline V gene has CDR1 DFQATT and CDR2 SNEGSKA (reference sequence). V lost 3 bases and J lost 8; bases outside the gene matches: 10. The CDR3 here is CSASSGRGTGEKLFF. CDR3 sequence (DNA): TGCAGTGCTAGTTCGGGCAGGGGGACAGGGGAAAAACTGTTTTTT.

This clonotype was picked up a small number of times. The CDR3 region has the DNA TGCGCCAGCAGCCAAGCAGCTAGCGGGACGTTCTACGAGCAGTACTTC. This sequence encodes CASSQAASGTFYEQYF. The chain uses TRBV4-1 and TRBJ2-7, with 9 nucleotides matching TRBD2. The germline V gene has CDR1 MGHRA and CDR2 YSYEKL. There are 16 residues in the CDR3. J lost 3 bases, V lost 1 base, and 7 bases had no gene match.

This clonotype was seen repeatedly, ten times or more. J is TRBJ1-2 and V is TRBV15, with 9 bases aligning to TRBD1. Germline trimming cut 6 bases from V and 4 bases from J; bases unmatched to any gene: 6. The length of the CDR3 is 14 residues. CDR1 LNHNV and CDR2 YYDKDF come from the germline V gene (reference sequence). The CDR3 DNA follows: TGTGCCACCAGGGGGACAGGGAAAGGCTATGGCTACACCTTC. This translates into CATRGTGKGYGYTF.

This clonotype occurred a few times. This CDR3 reads CATSSSLITEAFF. CDR3 bases: TGTGCCACCAGCAGCTCGTTAATCACTGAAGCTTTCTTT. The J gene is TRBJ1-1, the V gene TRBV15; no definite D call. This CDR3 contains 13 residues. CDR1 is LNHNV and CDR2 is YYDKDF in the germline V gene (reference sequence). Deletions cut 3 bases from V and 4 bases from J, with 9 bases between.

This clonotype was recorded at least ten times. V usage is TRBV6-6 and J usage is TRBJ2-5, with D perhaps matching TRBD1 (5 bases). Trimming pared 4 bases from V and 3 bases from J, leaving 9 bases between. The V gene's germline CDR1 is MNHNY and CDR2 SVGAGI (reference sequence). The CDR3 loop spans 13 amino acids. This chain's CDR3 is CASSFRQKETQYF. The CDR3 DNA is TGTGCCAGCAGTTTCCGACAGAAAGAGACCCAGTACTTC.

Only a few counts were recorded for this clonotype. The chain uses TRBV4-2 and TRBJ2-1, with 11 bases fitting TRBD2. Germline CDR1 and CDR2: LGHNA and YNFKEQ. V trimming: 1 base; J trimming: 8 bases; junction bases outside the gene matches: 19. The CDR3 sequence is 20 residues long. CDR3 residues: CASSQGSPYSRSGRVDEQFF. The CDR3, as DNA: TGTGCCAGCAGCCAAGGTTCCCCGTACTCTCGTAGCGGGAGGGTGGATGAGCAGTTCTTC.

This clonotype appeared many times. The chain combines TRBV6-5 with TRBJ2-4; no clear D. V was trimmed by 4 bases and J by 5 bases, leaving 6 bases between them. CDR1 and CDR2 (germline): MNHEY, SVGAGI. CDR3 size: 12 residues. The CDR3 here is CASSSAENIQYF. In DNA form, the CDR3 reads TGTGCCAGCAGTTCGGCGGAAAACATTCAGTACTTC.

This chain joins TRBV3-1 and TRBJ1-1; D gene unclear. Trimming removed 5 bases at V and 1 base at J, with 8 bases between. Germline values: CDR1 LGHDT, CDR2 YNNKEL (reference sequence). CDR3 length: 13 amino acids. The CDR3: CASSKTWNTEAFF. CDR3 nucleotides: TGTGCCAGCAGCAAGACCTGGAACACTGAAGCTTTCTTT.

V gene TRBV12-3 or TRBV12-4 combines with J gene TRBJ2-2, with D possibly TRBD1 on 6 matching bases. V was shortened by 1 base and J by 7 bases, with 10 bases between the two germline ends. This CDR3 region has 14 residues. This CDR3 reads CASSLVQGVGELFF. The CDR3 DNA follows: TGTGCCAGCAGTTTAGTACAGGGCGTCGGGGAGCTGTTTTTT.

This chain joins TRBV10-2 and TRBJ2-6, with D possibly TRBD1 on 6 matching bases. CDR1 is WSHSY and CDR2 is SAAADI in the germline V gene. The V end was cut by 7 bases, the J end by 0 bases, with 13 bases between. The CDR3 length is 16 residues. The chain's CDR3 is CASKEDSYSGANVLTF. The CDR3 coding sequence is TGCGCCAGCAAAGAGGACAGCTACTCTGGGGCCAACGTCCTGACTTTC.

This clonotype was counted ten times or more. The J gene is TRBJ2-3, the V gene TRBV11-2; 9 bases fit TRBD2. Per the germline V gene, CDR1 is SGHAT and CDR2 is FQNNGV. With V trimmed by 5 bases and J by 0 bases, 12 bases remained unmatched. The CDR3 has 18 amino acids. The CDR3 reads CASSPNFGLALSTDTQYF. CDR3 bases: TGTGCCAGCAGCCCGAACTTCGGACTAGCGCTTAGCACAGATACGCAGTATTTT.

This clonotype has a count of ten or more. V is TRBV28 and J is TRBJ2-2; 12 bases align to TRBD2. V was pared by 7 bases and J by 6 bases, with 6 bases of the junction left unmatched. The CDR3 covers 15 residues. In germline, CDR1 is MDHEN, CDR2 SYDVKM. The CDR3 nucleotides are TGTGCCAGCACCGTACTAGCGGGAGGTCCCGGGGAGCTGTTTTTT. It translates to CASTVLAGGPGELFF.

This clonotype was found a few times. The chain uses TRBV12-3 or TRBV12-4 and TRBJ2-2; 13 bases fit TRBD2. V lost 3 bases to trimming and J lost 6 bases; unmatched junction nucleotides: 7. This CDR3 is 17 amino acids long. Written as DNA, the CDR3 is TGTGCCAGCAGTTTGGGTACACTAGCGGGAGGGGCCGGGGAGCTGTTTTTT. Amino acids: CASSLGTLAGGAGELFF.

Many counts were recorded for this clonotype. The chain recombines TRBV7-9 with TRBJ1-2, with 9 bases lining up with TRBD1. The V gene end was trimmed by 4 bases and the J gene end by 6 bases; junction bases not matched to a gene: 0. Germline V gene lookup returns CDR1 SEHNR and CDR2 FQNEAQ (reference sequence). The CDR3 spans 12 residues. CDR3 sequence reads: CASSWDRDGYTF. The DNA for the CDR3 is TGTGCCAGCAGCTGGGACAGGGATGGCTACACCTTC.